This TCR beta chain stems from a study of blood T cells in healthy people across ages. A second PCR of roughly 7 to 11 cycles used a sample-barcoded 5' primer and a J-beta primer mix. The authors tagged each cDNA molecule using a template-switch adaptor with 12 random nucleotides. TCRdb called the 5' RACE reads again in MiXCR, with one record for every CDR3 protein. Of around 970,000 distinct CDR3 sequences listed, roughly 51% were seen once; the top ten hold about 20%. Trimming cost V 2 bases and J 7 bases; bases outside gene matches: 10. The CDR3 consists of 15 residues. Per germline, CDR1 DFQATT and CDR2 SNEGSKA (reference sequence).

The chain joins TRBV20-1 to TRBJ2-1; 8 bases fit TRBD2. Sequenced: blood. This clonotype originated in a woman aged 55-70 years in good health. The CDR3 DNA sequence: TGCAGTGCTAGAAAACCGGGACTAGTTTTTAATGAGCAGTTCTTC. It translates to CSARKPGLVFNEQFF.